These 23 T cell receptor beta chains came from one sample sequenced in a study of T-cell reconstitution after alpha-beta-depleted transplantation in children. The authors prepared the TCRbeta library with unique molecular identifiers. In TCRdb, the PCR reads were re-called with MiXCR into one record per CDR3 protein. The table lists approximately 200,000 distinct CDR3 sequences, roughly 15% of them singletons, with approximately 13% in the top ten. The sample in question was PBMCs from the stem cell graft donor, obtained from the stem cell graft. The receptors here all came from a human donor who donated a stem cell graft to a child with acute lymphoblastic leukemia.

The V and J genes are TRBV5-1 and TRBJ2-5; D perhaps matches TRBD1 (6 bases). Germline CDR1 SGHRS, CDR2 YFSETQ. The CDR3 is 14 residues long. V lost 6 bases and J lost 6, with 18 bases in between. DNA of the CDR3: TGCGCCAGCAAGGTGTCAGGGGAACATAAGACCCAGTACTTC. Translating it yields CASKVSGEHKTQYF. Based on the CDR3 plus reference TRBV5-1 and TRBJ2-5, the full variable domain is KAGVTQTPRYLIKTRGQQVTLSCSPISGHRSVSWYQQTPGQGLQFLFEYFSETQRNKGNFPGRFSGRQFSNSRSEMNVSTLELGDSALYLCASKVSGEHKTQYFGPGTRLLVL.

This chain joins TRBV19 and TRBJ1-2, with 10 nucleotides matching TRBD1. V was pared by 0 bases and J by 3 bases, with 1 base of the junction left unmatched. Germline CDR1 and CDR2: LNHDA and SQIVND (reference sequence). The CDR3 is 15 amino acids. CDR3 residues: CASSIEDRGDYGYTF. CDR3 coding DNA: TGTGCCAGTAGTATAGAGGACAGGGGGGACTATGGCTACACCTTC.

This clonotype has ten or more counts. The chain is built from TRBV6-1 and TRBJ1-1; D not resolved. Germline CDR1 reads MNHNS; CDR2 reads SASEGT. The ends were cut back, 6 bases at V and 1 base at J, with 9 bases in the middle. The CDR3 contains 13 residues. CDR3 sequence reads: CASRNIGNTEAFF. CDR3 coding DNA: TGTGCCAGCAGGAACATCGGGAACACTGAAGCTTTCTTT.

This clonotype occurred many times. CDR3 nucleotide sequence: TGCGCCAGCAGTACGGGGCCCTCCTACGAGCAGTACTTC. It is translated as CASSTGPSYEQYF. The V call is TRBV5-1, the J call TRBJ2-7; either TRBD1 or TRBD2 may supply D (5 bases each). This CDR3 region has 13 residues. The V end was cut by 5 bases, the J end by 0 bases, with 9 bases between. Per the germline V gene, CDR1 is SGHRS and CDR2 is YFSETQ.

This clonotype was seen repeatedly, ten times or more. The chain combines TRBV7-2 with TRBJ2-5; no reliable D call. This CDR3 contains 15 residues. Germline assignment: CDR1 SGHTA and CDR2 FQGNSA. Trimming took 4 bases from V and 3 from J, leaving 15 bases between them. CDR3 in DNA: TGTGCCAGCAGCTACGTGGGTAGTAGGGAAGAGACCCAGTACTTC. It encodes CASSYVGSREETQYF.

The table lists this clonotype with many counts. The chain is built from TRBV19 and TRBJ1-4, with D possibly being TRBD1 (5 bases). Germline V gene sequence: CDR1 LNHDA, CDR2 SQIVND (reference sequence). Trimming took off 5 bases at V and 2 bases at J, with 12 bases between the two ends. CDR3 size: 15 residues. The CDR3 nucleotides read TGTGCCAGTAGTGCCGGGGGAGTGACTAATGAAAAACTGTTTTTT. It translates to CASSAGGVTNEKLFF.

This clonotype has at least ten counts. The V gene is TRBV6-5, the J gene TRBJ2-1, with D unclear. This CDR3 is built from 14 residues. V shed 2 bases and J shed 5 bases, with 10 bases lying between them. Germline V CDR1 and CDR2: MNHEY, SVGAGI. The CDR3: CASSYLLKHNEQFF. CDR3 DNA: TGTGCCAGCAGTTACCTTCTCAAACACAATGAGCAGTTCTTC.

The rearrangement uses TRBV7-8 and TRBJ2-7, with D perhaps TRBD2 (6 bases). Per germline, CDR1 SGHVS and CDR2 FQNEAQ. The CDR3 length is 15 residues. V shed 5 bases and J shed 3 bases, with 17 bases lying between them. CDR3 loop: CASSLVEGGNYEQYF. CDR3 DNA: TGTGCCAGCAGCCTTGTGGAGGGTGGGAACTACGAGCAGTACTTC. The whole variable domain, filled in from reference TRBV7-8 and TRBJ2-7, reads GAGVSQSPRYKVAKRGQDVALRCDPISGHVSLFWYQQALGQGPEFLTYFQNEAQLDKSGLPSDRFFAERPEGSVSTLKIQRTQQEDSAVYLCASSLVEGGNYEQYFGPGTRLTVT.

The CDR3 protein is CSATEQGLSSEAFF. The CDR3, as DNA: TGCAGTGCCACGGAGCAGGGGCTCTCTTCTGAAGCTTTCTTT. This chain connects TRBV20-1 to TRBJ1-1; D is possibly TRBD1 (6 bases). V was cut by 6 bases and J by 6 bases, with 20 bases left in between. Germline V lookup: CDR1 DFQATT, CDR2 SNEGSKA (reference sequence). This CDR3 spans 14 amino acids.

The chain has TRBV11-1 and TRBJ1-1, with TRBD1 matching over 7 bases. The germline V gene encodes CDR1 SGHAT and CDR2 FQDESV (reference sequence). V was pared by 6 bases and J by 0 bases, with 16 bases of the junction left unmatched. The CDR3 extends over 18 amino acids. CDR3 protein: CASSPPRDSTFMNTEAFF. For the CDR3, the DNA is TGTGCCAGCAGTCCACCTCGGGACAGCACTTTTATGAACACTGAAGCTTTCTTT.

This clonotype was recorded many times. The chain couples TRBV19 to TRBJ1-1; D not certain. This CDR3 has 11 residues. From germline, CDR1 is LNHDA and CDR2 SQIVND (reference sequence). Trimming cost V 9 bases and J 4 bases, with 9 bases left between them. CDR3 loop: CASRFGTEAFF. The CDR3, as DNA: TGTGCCAGCCGTTTTGGCACTGAAGCTTTCTTT.

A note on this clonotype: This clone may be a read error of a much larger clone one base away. CDR3 in DNA: TGTGCCAGCAGTTACGGGGGCGGCAGGCGCCTGAACACTGAAGCTTTCTTT. Protein product: CASSYGGGRRLNTEAFF. The chain is built from TRBV6-5 and TRBJ1-1, with D possibly TRBD1 on 6 matching bases. There are 17 residues in the CDR3. CDR1 is MNHEY and CDR2 is SVGAGI in the germline V gene. Trimming removed 2 bases from V and 0 bases from J, with 16 bases in between.

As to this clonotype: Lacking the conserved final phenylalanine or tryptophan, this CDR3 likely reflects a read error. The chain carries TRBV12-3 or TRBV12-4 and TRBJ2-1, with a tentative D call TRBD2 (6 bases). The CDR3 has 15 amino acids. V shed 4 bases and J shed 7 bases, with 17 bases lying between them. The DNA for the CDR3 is TGTGCCAGCAGTTCCCTGGGCGGGATTGGGAATGAGCAGTTCTTG. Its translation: CASSSLGGIGNEQFL.

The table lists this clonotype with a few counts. Written as DNA, the CDR3 is TGTGCCAGCAGATTCAGGGTAGCCAAAAACATTCAGTACTTC. Translated, it gives CASRFRVAKNIQYF. The chain links TRBV6-2 or TRBV6-3 to TRBJ2-4, with TRBD1 as a possible D gene (5 bases). The V gene's germline CDR1 is MNHEY and CDR2 SVGEGT. V lost 6 bases and J 0 bases, leaving 9 bases between the germline ends. The CDR3 loop spans 14 amino acids.

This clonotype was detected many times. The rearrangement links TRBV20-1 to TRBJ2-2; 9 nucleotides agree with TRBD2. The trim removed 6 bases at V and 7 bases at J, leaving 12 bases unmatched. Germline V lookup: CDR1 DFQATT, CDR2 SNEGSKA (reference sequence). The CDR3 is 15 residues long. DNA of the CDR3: TGCAGTGCGCAGACGGCGGGAGGGTCAGACGGGGAGCTGTTTTTT. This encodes CSAQTAGGSDGELFF.

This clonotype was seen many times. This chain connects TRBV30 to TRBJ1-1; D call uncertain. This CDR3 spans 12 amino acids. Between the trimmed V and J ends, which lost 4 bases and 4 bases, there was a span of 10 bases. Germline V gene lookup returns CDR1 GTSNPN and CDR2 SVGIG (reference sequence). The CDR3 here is CAWNLGTTEAFF. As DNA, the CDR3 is TGTGCCTGGAACCTGGGAACCACTGAAGCTTTCTTT.

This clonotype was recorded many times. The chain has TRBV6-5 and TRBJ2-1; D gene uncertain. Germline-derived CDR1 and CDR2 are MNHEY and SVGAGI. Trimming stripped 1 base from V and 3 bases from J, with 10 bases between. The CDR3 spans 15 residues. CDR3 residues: CASSYLPDGYNEQFF. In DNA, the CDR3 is TGTGCCAGCAGTTACTTGCCGGACGGCTACAATGAGCAGTTCTTC.

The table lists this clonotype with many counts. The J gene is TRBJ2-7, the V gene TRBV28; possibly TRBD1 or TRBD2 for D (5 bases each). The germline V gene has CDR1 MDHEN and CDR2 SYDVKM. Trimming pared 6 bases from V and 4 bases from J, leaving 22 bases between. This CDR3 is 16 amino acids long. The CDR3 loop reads CASRLEGRDRPYEQYF. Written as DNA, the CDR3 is TGTGCCAGCAGACTAGAAGGCAGGGACCGTCCGTACGAGCAGTACTTC.

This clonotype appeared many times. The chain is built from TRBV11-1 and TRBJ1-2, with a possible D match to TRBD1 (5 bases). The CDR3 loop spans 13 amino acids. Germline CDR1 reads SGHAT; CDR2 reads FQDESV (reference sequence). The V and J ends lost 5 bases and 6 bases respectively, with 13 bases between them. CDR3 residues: CASSTDWGHGYTF. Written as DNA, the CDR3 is TGTGCCAGCAGCACTGACTGGGGCCATGGCTACACCTTC.

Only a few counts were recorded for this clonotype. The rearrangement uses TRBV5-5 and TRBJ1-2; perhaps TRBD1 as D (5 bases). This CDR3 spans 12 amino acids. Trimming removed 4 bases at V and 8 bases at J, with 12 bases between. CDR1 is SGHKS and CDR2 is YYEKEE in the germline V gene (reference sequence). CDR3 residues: CASSPGSLGYTF. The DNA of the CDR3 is TGTGCCAGCAGCCCAGGGTCTCTGGGCTACACCTTC.

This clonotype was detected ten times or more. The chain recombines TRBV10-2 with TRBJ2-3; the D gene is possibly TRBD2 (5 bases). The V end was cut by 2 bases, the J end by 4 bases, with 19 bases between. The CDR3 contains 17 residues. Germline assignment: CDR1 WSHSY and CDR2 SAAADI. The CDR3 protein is CASSENRGEGEPDTQYF. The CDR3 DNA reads TGCGCCAGCAGTGAGAATCGAGGAGAGGGAGAACCAGATACGCAGTATTTT.

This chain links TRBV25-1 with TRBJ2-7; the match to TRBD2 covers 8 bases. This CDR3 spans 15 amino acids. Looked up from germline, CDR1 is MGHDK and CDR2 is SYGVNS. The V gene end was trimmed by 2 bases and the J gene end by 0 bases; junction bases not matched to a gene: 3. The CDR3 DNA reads TGTGCCAGCAGTGAAGGCGGGAGGCTCTCCTACGAGCAGTACTTC. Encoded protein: CASSEGGRLSYEQYF.

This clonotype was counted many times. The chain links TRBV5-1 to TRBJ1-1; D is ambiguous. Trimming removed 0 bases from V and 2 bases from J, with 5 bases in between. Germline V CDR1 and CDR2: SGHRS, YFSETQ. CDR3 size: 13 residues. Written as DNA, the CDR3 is TGCGCCAGCAGCTTGGTAGCCAACACTGAAGCTTTCTTT. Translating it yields CASSLVANTEAFF.